The 14 T cell receptor beta chains presented below share a single source sample, sequenced in a study of T cell responses to AZD1222 COVID-19 vaccine. Profiling relied on immunoSEQ multiplex PCR, and the TCRdb table lists in-frame clones only, not all of them. The sample includes over 100,000 clones, just under 90% of them seen just once. The sample in question was peripheral blood, obtained on day 0 of AZD1222 vaccination. The receptors derive from an adult in good health.

The CDR3 DNA reads as TGTGCCAGCAGCTTAACGGGACCCAACACCGGGGAGCTGTTTTTT. Encoded protein: CASSLTGPNTGELFF. V usage is TRBV11-2 and J usage is TRBJ2-2; tentatively, D is TRBD1 or TRBD2 (5 bases each). The CDR3 extends over 15 amino acids. Trimming stripped 2 bases from V and 2 bases from J, with 9 bases between. Germline V gives CDR1 SGHAT, CDR2 FQNNGV.

J is TRBJ2-1 and V is TRBV7-9; 7 bases are shared with TRBD2. The CDR3 loop spans 15 amino acids. CDR1 is SEHNR and CDR2 is FQNEAQ in the germline V gene (reference sequence). V was pared by 5 bases and J by 3 bases, with 7 bases of the junction left unmatched. The CDR3 sequence is CASSPHSGRYNEQFF. The CDR3 DNA sequence: TGTGCCAGCAGCCCACATAGCGGGCGCTACAATGAGCAGTTCTTC.

CDR3 residues: CASSLVNYEQYF. The CDR3 nucleotides are TGTGCCAGCAGTTTGGTCAACTACGAGCAGTACTTC. The chain is built from TRBV28 and TRBJ2-7; D unresolved. The germline V gene has CDR1 MDHEN and CDR2 SYDVKM. Trimming stripped 3 bases from V and 3 bases from J, with 6 bases between. The CDR3 length is 12 residues.

In its sample, this clone was seen a few times. The chain links TRBV6-6 to TRBJ2-2; D gene ambiguous. V was cut by 7 bases and J by 0 bases, with 9 bases left in between. Germline V gene data show CDR1 as MNHNY and CDR2 as SVGAGI (reference sequence). There are 14 residues in the CDR3. CDR3 DNA sequence: TGTGCCAGCAAAACCGGGCCGAACACCGGGGAGCTGTTTTTT. Amino acid sequence: CASKTGPNTGELFF.

This chain joins TRBV4-3 and TRBJ2-6; D is undetermined. The germline V gene has CDR1 LGHNA and CDR2 YSLEER. The CDR3 consists of 15 residues. Trimming removed 3 bases from V and 1 base from J, with 7 bases in between. The CDR3 region has the DNA TGCGCCAGCAGCCAGGGGAATTCTGGGGCCAACGTCCTGACTTTC. Residues: CASSQGNSGANVLTF.

The chain is built from TRBV11-2 and TRBJ2-7; D unresolved. V was clipped by 0 bases and J by 3 bases, with 9 bases between them. Germline CDR1 and CDR2: SGHAT and FQNNGV. The CDR3 has 14 amino acids. CDR3 protein: CASSLEGSFYEQYF. The CDR3 coding sequence is TGTGCCAGCAGCTTAGAGGGTAGCTTCTACGAGCAGTACTTC.

The gene calls are TRBV7-3 and TRBJ2-5, with no clear D. The CDR3 consists of 13 residues. CDR1 and CDR2 from the germline V gene are SGHTA and FQGTGA. V was cut by 1 base and J by 4 bases, with 7 bases left in between. Written as DNA, the CDR3 is TGTGCCAGCAGCTTAAGACATGCAGAGACCCAGTACTTC. As protein: CASSLRHAETQYF.

The chain combines TRBV18 with TRBJ1-1; D call uncertain. CDR1 is KGHSH, CDR2 LQKENI, per germline. CDR3 length: 16 residues. Trimming stripped 3 bases from V and 1 base from J, with 15 bases between. The CDR3 DNA reads TGTGCCAGCTCACCCTTGGCAGGTAGTTGGAACACTGAAGCTTTCTTT. It is translated as CASSPLAGSWNTEAFF. Supplemented by reference TRBV18 and TRBJ1-1, the full variable domain reads NAGVMQNPRHLVRRRGQEARLRCSPMKGHSHVYWYRQLPEEGLKFMVYLQKENIIDESGMPKERFSAEFPKEGPSILRIQQVVRGDSAAYFCASSPLAGSWNTEAFFGQGTRLTVV.

Only a few counts were recorded for this clone. The chain recombines TRBV18 with TRBJ2-5; no clear D gene. This CDR3 has 14 amino acids. Looked up from germline, CDR1 is KGHSH and CDR2 is LQKENI. V gave up 1 base and J gave up 1 base, with 7 bases separating them. CDR3 sequence reads: CASSPLPSQETQYF. The DNA for the CDR3 is TGTGCCAGCTCACCACTCCCCAGCCAAGAGACCCAGTACTTC.

The chain employs TRBV4-3 and TRBJ2-1; D call uncertain. CDR3 length equals 13 residues. Germline V gives CDR1 LGHNA, CDR2 YSLEER. The V and J ends lost 3 bases and 9 bases respectively, with 12 bases between them. CDR3 loop: CASSHTLTAEQFF. The CDR3 nucleotides are TGCGCCAGCAGCCATACCCTCACGGCTGAGCAGTTCTTC.

This clone was recorded a few times. This chain links TRBV5-1 with TRBJ2-2; possible D gene TRBD2, 6 bases. The germline V and J ends were trimmed by 4 bases and 2 bases, with 9 bases remaining between them. The CDR3 sequence is 14 residues long. Germline V gene lookup returns CDR1 SGHRS and CDR2 YFSETQ. Written as DNA, the CDR3 is TGCGCCAGCAGCGAGACTAGTAACACCGGGGAGCTGTTTTTT. Residues: CASSETSNTGELFF.

The gene calls are TRBV3-1 (or the pseudogene TRBV3-2) and TRBJ2-5; 8 nucleotides align to TRBD2. Losses at the gene ends were 5 bases for V and 5 bases for J; bases not matched to a gene: 10. From germline, CDR1 is LGHDT and CDR2 YNNKEL (reference sequence). This CDR3 spans 15 amino acids. Here the CDR3 reads CASSVGTRVSETQYF. The CDR3 DNA sequence: TGTGCCAGCAGCGTCGGGACTAGAGTGTCTGAGACCCAGTACTTC.

The V gene is TRBV11-2, the J gene TRBJ1-4; weak D call: TRBD1 (6 bases). The germline gives CDR1 SGHAT, CDR2 FQNNGV. V was trimmed by 8 bases and J by 0 bases, leaving 16 bases between them. The length of the CDR3 is 16 residues. CDR3: CASQQGTVATNEKLFF. Here the CDR3 DNA reads TGTGCCAGCCAACAGGGAACCGTTGCAACTAATGAAAAACTGTTTTTT.

This chain connects TRBV10-3 to TRBJ2-3; the D call may be TRBD1 or TRBD2 (5 bases each). This CDR3 contains 14 residues. CDR1 ENHRY and CDR2 SYGVKD come from the germline V gene. V was cut by 2 bases and J by 3 bases, with 9 bases left in between. The DNA of the CDR3 is TGTGCCATCAGTGAGCTCGGGGCGACAGATACGCAGTATTTT. Protein product: CAISELGATDTQYF.